This T cell receptor (beta chain) is drawn from a study of identifying expanded T cells in peripheral blood. The table came from immunoSEQ multiplex PCR; TCRdb's copy has only in-frame clones and leaves some out. The data hold some 78,000 clones, with approximately 90% observed a single time. Trimming removed 1 base at V and 7 bases at J, with 3 bases between. CDR1 is MNHEY and CDR2 is SVGAGI in the germline V gene. The CDR3 has 11 amino acids. The genes are TRBV6-5 and TRBJ2-3; D gene uncertain. This clonotype originated in a person aged 18-70 years in good health. Sequences were obtained from blood. CDR3 amino acids: CASSYLYTQYF. Written as DNA, the CDR3 is TGTGCCAGCAGTTACTTGTATACGCAGTATTTT.